This T cell receptor (beta chain) was recorded in a study of neurological immune-mediated disorders (dated by TCRdb to between 2017 and 2020). Study-level background: Of the roughly 35 multiple sclerosis patients, about 30 had relapsing-remitting MS and 3 had secondary progressive MS. Using UMI-based sequencing, the study compared peripheral blood TCR-beta repertoires from patients with HTLV-I-associated myelopathy (HAM/TSP), patients with multiple sclerosis, and healthy controls. The cohort was made up of approximately 65 subjects, consisting of around 15 HAM/TSP patients, about 35 multiple sclerosis patients and around 20 healthy controls. The approximately 96 TCR-beta libraries covered PBMC samples along with longitudinal samples, technical triplicates, and paired sorted CD4+ and CD8+ T-cell subsets. What the study reported, not specific to this receptor: No association of the MS cluster with clinical or MRI features was observed, and the need for larger cohorts was stated by the authors. In phylogenetic analysis, the repertoires of 18 of 34 MS patients grouped into a cluster of related CDR3 sequences, which suggests a possible signature at the repertoire level. Across subjects, expanded clones never shared an identical CDR3 amino acid sequence, which suggests that the TCR-beta repertoires in every group were private. TCR clonal expansion was highest in HAM/TSP patients and lowest in MS patients, with MS patients falling below even healthy controls.

Unsorted PBMC libraries were generated from 2 million PBMCs stored in RNAlater at -80 °C until RNA extraction. Multiple sclerosis patients were enrolled in a US clinical protocol evaluating disease progression by magnetic resonance imaging. Peripheral blood was subjected to Ficoll-Hypaque density gradient centrifugation to isolate PBMCs, which were then cryopreserved in liquid nitrogen. The CDR3 sequence holds 15 residues, the cysteine and phenylalanine included. Only the CDR3 DNA is retained, 45 bases long and in frame from the first base. CDR1 SGDLS and CDR2 YYNGEE were looked up in the germline V gene. V loses 2 bases of germline sequence and J loses 10 bases, and the interval between the two ends is 16 bases. cDNA synthesis used template-switch 5'RACE with a primer carrying a 10-nucleotide random unique molecular identifier tagging each TCR transcript. Each sequencing run produced over 180 million TCR-beta sequences covering 15-18 subjects. The RNeasy kit was used for extraction of total RNA. TCR-beta VDJ regions were amplified with primers for the TCR constant region and the 5'RACE anchor, using the KAPA Real-time Library Amplification kit. Sample indexes and Illumina adaptors were added in a first PCR, after which library yield was increased in a second PCR. After Ampure bead purification, the roughly 650 bp TCR product was size-selected on a 2% E-gel SizeSelection system. Before pooling, library quality was assessed on a Bioanalyzer, concentration was determined with Qubit, and library quantification was performed with the Kapa Library Quantification kit. Libraries were sequenced paired-end 2 x 150 bp on an Illumina HiSeq 2500. To increase sequence diversity, about 25-31% phiX was spiked into each library pool. Concerning the study's data processing: Quality-filtered reads were processed with the UMI-based MiGEC pipeline, and over 90% of raw TCR sequences were removed by the MiGEC pipeline during error correction. IMGT germline references were used for aligning VDJ genes, and each clonotype was defined as a unique CDR3 amino acid sequence together with its V-J genes. VDJtools evaluated clonal expansion, Shannon diversity and CDR3 relatedness (CalcPairwiseDistances, ClusterSamples); CLCbio workbench built phylogenetic trees. Expanded clones were defined as having at least 8 unique UMIs, based on coefficient-of-variation modelling across technical triplicates. The public reads were run again by TCRdb, first through fastp at Q25 and then through MiXCR, and only productive beta chains were kept. Duplicate CDR3 protein sequences are folded into a single record with the most common DNA and genes. The V and J calls, along with clone size, are taken from TCRdb and not from the paper's own processing. The sample includes tens of thousands of distinct CDR3 sequences, with just over 2.5% observed a single time. The ten largest account for 1.1% of the sample.

The table lists this clonotype with a few counts. This clone's antigen is unknown. A read error is possible here, since a much larger clone lies one base away. This receptor was taken from a woman aged 25-40 years with multiple sclerosis. The sample consisted of PBMCs. This sequence uses TRBV9 and TRBJ1-6; no D segment can be confidently identified. CDR3 loop: CASSVTGIKRSPLHF. The DNA reads as follows: TGTGCCAGCAGCGTGACGGGAATTAAAAGGTCACCCCTCCACTTT.